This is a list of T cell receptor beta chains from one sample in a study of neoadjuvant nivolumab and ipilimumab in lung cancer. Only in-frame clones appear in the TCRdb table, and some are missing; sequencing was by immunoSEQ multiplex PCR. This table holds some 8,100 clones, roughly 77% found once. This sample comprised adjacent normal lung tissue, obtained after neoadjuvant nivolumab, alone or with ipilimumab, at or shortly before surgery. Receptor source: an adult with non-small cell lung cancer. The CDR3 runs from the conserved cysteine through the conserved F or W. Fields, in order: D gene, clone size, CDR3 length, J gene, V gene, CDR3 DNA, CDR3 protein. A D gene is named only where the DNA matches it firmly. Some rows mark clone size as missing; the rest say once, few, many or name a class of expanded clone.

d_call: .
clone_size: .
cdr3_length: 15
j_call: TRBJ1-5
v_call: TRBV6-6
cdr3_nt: TGTGCCAGCAGTTACTCCGACAGTAGCAATCAGCCCCAGCATTTT
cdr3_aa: CASSYSDSSNQPQHF

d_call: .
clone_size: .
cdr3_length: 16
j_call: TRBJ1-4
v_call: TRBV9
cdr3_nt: TGTGCCAGCAGCGTAGAGTGGGACAACGGTAATGAAAAACTGTTTTTT
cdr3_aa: CASSVEWDNGNEKLFF

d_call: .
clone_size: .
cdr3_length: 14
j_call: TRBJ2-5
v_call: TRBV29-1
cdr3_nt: TGCAGCGTTGGACCTTCGGGGGCCAGGGAGACCCAGTACTTC
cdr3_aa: CSVGPSGARETQYF

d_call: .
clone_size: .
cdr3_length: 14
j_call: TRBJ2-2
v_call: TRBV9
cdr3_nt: TGTGCCAGCAGCGTAGAGGCCGGCACCGGGGAGCTGTTTTTT
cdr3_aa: CASSVEAGTGELFF

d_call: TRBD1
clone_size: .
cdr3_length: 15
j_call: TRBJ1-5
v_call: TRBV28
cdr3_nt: TGTGCCAGCAGCTCACAGGACAGGTTCAATCAGCCCCAGCATTTT
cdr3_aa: CASSSQDRFNQPQHF

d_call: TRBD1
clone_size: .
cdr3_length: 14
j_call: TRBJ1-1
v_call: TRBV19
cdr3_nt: TGTGCCAGTAGTATCAGGGGGCAAAACACTGAAGCTTTCTTT
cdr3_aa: CASSIRGQNTEAFF

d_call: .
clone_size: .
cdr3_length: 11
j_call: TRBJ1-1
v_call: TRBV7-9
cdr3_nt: TGTGCCAGCAGCCACACGGTTGAAGCTTTCTTT
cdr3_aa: CASSHTVEAFF

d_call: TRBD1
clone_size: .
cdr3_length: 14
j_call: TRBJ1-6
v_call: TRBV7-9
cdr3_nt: TGTGCCAGCAGCCCGGGACAGTATAATTCACCCCTCCACTTT
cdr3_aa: CASSPGQYNSPLHF

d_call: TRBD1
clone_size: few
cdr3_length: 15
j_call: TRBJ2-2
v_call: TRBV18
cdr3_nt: TGTGCCACCCCAGGGGGCGGATCTAACACCGGGGAGCTGTTTTTT
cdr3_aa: CATPGGGSNTGELFF

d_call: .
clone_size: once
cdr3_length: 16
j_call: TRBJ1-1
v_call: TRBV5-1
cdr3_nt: TGCGCCAGCAGCTTGAGACCGGGACGGATGAACACTGAAGCTTTCTTT
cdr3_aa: CASSLRPGRMNTEAFF

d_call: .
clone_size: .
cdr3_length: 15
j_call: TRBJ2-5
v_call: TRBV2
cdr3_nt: TGTGCCAGCAAGTCCCAGGCGGGAAGCCAAGAGACCCAGTACTTC
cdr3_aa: CASKSQAGSQETQYF

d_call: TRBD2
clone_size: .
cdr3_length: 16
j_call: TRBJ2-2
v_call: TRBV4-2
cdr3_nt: TGTGCCAGCAGCCAGGGACTAGCGGAGAACACCGGGGAGCTGTTTTTT
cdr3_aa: CASSQGLAENTGELFF

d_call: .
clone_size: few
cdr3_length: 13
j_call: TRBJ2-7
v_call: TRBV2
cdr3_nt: TGTGCCAGCACGGTCAACAGTAAATACGAGCAGTACTTC
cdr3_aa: CASTVNSKYEQYF

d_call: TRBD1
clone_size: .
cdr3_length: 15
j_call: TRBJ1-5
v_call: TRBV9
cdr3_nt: TGTGCCAGCAGCGTAGGGACAGGGTTCAATCAGCCCCAGCATTTT
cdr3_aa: CASSVGTGFNQPQHF

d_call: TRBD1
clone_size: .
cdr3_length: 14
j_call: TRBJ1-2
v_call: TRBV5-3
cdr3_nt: TGTGCCAGAAGCAAGACAGGGGGCGGTTATGGCTACACCTTC
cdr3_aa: CARSKTGGGYGYTF

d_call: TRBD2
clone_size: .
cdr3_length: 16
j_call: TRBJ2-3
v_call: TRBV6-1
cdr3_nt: TGTGCCAGCAGTGAGATCGCGGGGGGGCGCACAGATACGCAGTATTTT
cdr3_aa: CASSEIAGGRTDTQYF

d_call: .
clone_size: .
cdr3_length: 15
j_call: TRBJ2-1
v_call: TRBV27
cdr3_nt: TGTGCCAGCAAAATGGGACAAAACCTCTACAATGAGCAGTTCTTC
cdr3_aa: CASKMGQNLYNEQFF

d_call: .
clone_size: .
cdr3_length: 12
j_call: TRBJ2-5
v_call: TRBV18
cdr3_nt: TGTGCCAGCTCATCCGCGGGGCAAGAGAGGTACTTC
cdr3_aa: CASSSAGQERYF

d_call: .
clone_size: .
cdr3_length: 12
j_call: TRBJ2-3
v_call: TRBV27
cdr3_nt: TGTGCCAGCATGCGGGGTGGAGATACGCAGTATTTT
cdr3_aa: CASMRGGDTQYF

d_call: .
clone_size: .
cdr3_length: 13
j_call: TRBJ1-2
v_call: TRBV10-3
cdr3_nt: TGTGCCATCAGTGAGTCAGGGGTCAATGGCTACACCTTC
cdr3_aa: CAISESGVNGYTF

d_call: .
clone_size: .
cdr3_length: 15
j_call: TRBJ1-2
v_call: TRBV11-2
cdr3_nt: TGTGCCAGCAGCTTAGACAGGAGGCCATCGGGTGGCTACACCTTC
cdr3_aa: CASSLDRRPSGGYTF

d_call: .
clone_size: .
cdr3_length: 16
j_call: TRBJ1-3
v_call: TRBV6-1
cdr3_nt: TGTGCCAGCAGTGAATTGGTTGAGAGCTCTGGAAACACCATATATTTT
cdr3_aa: CASSELVESSGNTIYF

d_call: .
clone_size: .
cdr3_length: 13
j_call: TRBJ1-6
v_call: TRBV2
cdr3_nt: TGTGCCAGCAGTTTAAGGGGGGATTCACCCCTCCACTTT
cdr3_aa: CASSLRGDSPLHF

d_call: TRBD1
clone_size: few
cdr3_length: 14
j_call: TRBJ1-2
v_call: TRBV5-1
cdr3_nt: TGCGCCAGCAGCGAGGGACAGGGGTACTATGGCTACACCTTC
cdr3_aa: CASSEGQGYYGYTF

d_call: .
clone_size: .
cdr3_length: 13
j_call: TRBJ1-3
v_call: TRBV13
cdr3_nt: TGTGCCAGCAGCTGGAATTCTGGAAACACCATATATTTT
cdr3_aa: CASSWNSGNTIYF

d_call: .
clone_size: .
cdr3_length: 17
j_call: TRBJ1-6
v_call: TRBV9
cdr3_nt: TGTGCCAGCAGCGTATTTGACAGGAGCTCCTATAATTCACCCCTCCACTTT
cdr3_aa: CASSVFDRSSYNSPLHF

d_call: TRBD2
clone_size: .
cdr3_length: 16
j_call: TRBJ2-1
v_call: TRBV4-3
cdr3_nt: TGCGCCAGCAGCCAAGCGTTAGCGGGGGGTTTCAATGAGCAGTTCTTC
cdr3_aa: CASSQALAGGFNEQFF

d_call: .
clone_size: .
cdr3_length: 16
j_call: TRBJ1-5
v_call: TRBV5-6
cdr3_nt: TGTGCCAGCAGCTTGAGCAGCTCGGGGTGGAATCAGCCCCAGCATTTT
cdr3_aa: CASSLSSSGWNQPQHF

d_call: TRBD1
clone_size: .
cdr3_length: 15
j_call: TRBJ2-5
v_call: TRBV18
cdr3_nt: TGTGCCAGCTCACGGGACAGGGTGGAAACAGAGACCCAGTACTTC
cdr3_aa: CASSRDRVETETQYF